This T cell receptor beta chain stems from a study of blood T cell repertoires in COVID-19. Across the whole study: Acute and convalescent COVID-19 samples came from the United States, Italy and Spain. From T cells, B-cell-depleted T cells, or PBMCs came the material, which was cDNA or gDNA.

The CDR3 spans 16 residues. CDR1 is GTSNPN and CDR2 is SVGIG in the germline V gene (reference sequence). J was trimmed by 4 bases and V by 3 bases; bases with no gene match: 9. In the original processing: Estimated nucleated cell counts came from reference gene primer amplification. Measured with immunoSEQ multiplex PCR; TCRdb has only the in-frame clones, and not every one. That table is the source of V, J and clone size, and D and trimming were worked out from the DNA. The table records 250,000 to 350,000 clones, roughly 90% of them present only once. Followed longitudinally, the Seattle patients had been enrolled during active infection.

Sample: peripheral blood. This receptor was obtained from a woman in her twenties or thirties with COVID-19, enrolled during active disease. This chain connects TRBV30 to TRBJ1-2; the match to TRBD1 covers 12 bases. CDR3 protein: CAWRGDRGRPGYGYTF. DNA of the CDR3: TGTGCCTGGAGGGGGGACAGGGGGCGCCCCGGCTATGGCTACACCTTC.